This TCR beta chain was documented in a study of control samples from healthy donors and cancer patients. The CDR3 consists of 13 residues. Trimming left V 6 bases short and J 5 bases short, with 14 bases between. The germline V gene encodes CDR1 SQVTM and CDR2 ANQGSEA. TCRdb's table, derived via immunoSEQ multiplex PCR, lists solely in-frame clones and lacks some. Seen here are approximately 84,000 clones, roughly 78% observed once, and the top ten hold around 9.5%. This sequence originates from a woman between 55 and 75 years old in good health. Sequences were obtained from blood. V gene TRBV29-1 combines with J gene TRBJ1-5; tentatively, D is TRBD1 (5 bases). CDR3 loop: CSVADSYDQPQHF. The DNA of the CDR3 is TGCAGCGTAGCTGACAGTTACGATCAGCCCCAGCATTTT.